The subject of this entry is one T cell receptor (beta chain). Its target is unknown. This sample is part of a study of T-cell reconstitution after alpha-beta-depleted transplantation in children. Overall study results and limits: Several hundred graft clones that had expanded were reportedly the source of alpha-beta T cells about two months after transplant. TCRbeta diversity was high at day 60 in some patients (a result of surviving recipient T cells and thymic progenitors).

V lost 0 bases to trimming and J lost 9 bases, with 9 bases between them. Germline CDR1 and CDR2: SGDLS and YYNGEE. The CDR3 spans 12 residues. Construction of the TCRbeta library involved unique molecular identifiers. TCRdb re-called the PCR reads with MiXCR, one entry per CDR3 protein. The sample has 500,000 to 750,000 distinct CDR3 sequences; 10% to 15% are singletons. The sample here was PBMCs, mostly from graft donor cells, taken 360 days after TCRalphabeta/CD19-depleted stem cell transplant. V and J are TRBV9 and TRBJ2-5, with D possibly called TRBD1 or TRBD2 (5 bases each). This TCR derives from a male patient aged 10 to 17 who had a stem cell transplant for acute myeloid leukemia, so the T cells may come from the graft donor. Here the CDR3 DNA reads TGTGCCAGCAGCGTAGAGTTGGGGGCCCAGTACTTC. Encoded protein: CASSVELGAQYF. Full variable domain (remainder filled in from reference TRBV9 and TRBJ2-5): DSGVTQTPKHLITATGQRVTLRCSPRSGDLSVYWYQQSLDQGLQFLIQYYNGEERAKGNILERFSAQQFPDLHSELNLSSLELGDSALYFCASSVELGAQYFGPGTRLLVL.